This T cell receptor (beta chain) was retrieved from a study of cytomegalovirus exposure and HLA in healthy donors. The method was immunoSEQ multiplex PCR; TCRdb's version includes in-frame clones alone and lacks a portion of them. The table shows about 130,000 clones, with roughly nine tenths occurring only once. CDR3 length: 14 residues. The germline CDR1 and CDR2 sequences are SGHNT and YYREEE (reference sequence). Trimming pared 2 bases from V and 5 bases from J, leaving 13 bases between. This rearrangement joins TRBV5-4 to TRBJ1-1; tentatively, D is TRBD1 (6 bases). The sequence came from a young woman in good health and CMV-seropositive. Material for sequencing was PBMCs. The CDR3 DNA follows: TGTGCCAGCAGCTTAGGGGGGGCGCGTACTGAAGCTTTCTTT. Translation gives CASSLGGARTEAFF.